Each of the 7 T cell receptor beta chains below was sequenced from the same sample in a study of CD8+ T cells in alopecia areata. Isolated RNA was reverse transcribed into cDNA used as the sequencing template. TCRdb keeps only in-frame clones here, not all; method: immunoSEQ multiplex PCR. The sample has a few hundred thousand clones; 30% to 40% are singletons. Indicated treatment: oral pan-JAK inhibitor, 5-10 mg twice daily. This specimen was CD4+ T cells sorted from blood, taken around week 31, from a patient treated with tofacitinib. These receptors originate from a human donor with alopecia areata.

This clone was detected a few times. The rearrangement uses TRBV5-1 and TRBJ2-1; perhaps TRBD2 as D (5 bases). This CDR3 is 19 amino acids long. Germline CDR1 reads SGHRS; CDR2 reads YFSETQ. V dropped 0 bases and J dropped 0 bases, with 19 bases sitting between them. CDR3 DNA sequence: TGCGCCAGCAGCTTGGGCCTGGGGAGCGGTCCTAGCTCCTACAATGAGCAGTTCTTC. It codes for CASSLGLGSGPSSYNEQFF.

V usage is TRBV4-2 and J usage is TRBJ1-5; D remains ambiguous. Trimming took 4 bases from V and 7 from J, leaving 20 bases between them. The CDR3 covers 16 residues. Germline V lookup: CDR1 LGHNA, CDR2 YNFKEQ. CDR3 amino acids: CASSPGRGGTKQPQHF. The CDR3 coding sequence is TGTGCCAGCAGCCCCGGGCGGGGTGGTACAAAACAGCCCCAGCATTTT.

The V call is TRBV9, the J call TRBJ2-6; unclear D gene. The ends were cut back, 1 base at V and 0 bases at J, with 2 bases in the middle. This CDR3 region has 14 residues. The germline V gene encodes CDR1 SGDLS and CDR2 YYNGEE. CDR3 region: CASSVRSGANVLTF. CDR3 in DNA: TGTGCCAGCAGCGTACGCTCTGGGGCCAACGTCCTGACTTTC.

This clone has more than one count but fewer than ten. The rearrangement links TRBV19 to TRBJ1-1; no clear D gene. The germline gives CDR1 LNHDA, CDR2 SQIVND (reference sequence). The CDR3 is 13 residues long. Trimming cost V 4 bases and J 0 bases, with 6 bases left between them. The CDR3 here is CASSRSLNTEAFF. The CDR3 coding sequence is TGTGCCAGTAGTAGAAGTCTGAACACTGAAGCTTTCTTT. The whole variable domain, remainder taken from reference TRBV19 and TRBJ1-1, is DGGITQSPKYLFRKEGQNVTLSCEQNLNHDAMYWYRQDPGQGLRLIYYSQIVNDFQKGDIAEGYSVSREKKESFPLTVTSAQKNPTAFYLCASSRSLNTEAFFGQGTRLTVV.

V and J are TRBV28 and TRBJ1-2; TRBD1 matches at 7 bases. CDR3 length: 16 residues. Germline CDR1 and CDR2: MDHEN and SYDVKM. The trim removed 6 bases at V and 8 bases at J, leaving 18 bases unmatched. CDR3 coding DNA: TGTGCCAGCAGACCGGATCCCCCAGGGGGACCGGGAGGCTACACCTTC. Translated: CASRPDPPGGPGGYTF.

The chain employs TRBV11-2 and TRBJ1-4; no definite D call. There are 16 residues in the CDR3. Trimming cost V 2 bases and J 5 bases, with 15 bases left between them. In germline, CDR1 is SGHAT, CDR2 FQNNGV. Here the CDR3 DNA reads TGTGCCAGCAGCTTATTTTCGGCAGCTAGAAATGAAAAACTGTTTTTT. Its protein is CASSLFSAARNEKLFF.

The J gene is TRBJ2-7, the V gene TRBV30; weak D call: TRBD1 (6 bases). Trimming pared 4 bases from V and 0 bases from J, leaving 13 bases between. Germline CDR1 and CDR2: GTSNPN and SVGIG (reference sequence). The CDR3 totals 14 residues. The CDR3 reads CAWNAQGDSYEQYF. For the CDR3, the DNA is TGTGCCTGGAATGCACAGGGCGACTCCTACGAGCAGTACTTC.